Listed below are T cell receptor beta chains from one sample, sequenced in a study of blood T cell repertoires in COVID-19. The assay was immunoSEQ multiplex PCR, and TCRdb's table has in-frame clones only and misses some. The repertoire has under 300,000 clones, roughly 88% of them found once; the top ten carry approximately 2%. Sequenced input: peripheral blood. The receptors stem from a man aged 25-45 years who had recovered from COVID-19. Both conserved end residues are part of each CDR3. D genes are given only for firm matches. Where a row states a size, it is once, few, many or the class of an expanded clone; other rows omit it.

J gene	clone size	V gene	D gene	CDR3 DNA	CDR3 protein
TRBJ2-6	NA	TRBV7-2	TRBD2	TGTGCCAGCAGAACCCCTGCGGGGGATCTACCTGGGGCCAACGTCCTGACTTTC	CASRTPAGDLPGANVLTF
TRBJ2-5	NA	TRBV14	NA	TGTGCCAGCAGCCAAGGGCCTTCAGGGCTAGAGACCCAGTACTTC	CASSQGPSGLETQYF
TRBJ2-7	NA	TRBV19	NA	TGTGCCAGTAGTAATGGGGGGAGCCTCTCTGCCTACGAGCAGTACTTC	CASSNGGSLSAYEQYF
TRBJ1-6	NA	TRBV5-1	TRBD1	TGCGCCAGCAGCTTGTTGGACAGGGGGGTTAATTCACCCCTCCACTTT	CASSLLDRGVNSPLHF
TRBJ2-1	NA	TRBV11-2	NA	TGTGCCAGCAGCCCTAGACTAGGGGTAAATGAGCAGTTCTTC	CASSPRLGVNEQFF
TRBJ2-7	NA	TRBV3-1/TRBV3-2	NA	TGTGCCAGCAGTTCTCCACTAGTTAGCGAGCAGTACTTC	CASSSPLVSEQYF
TRBJ2-7	NA	TRBV6-1	TRBD1	TGTGCCAGCAGTGAAATGGGACAGGTGTACGAGCAGTACTTC	CASSEMGQVYEQYF
TRBJ1-2	NA	TRBV14	NA	TGTGCCAGCAGCCAAGCGCGGGGACTAAGGGGCCCGTACGGCTACACCTTC	CASSQARGLRGPYGYTF
TRBJ2-7	NA	TRBV19	TRBD2	TGTGCCAGTAGTATCTCGGGAAGCGGGAACTTTTACGAGCAGTACTTC	CASSISGSGNFYEQYF
TRBJ1-1	NA	TRBV20-1	NA	TGCAGTGCTAGTGATGGGGGGACGGTGAACACTGAAGCTTTCTTT	CSASDGGTVNTEAFF
TRBJ2-3	few	TRBV5-6	TRBD1	TGTGCCAGCAGCTTGCGCCGACAGGGCTGGGCAGATACGCAGTATTTT	CASSLRRQGWADTQYF
TRBJ2-3	few	TRBV30	NA	TGTGCCTGGAGTGAACCCTCTACGGATACGCAGTATTTT	CAWSEPSTDTQYF
TRBJ1-4	NA	TRBV3-1/TRBV3-2	NA	TGTGCCAGCAGCCATTGGGGGGGTAGTCGGGATGAAAAACTGTTTTTT	CASSHWGGSRDEKLFF
TRBJ1-6	NA	TRBV10-3	TRBD1	TGTGCCATCAGTGAGTCTGGGACAGAGTCACCCCTCCACTTT	CAISESGTESPLHF
TRBJ1-2	once	TRBV6-1	NA	TGTGCCAGCAGTGAAAGCGGTGGCTATGGCTACACCTTC	CASSESGGYGYTF
TRBJ2-2	NA	TRBV15	NA	TGTGCCACCAGCAGGCAGCGGAACACCGGGGAGCTGTTTTTT	CATSRQRNTGELFF
TRBJ1-1	NA	TRBV7-2	NA	TGTGCCAGCAGCTTGTCTACCCTGAACACTGAAGCTTTCTTT	CASSLSTLNTEAFF
TRBJ1-2	NA	TRBV13	NA	TGTGCCAGCAGTGGGCGGGGGGTAGACTATGGCTACACCTTC	CASSGRGVDYGYTF
TRBJ2-7	once	TRBV2	NA	TGTGCCAGCCGCCTCCAGGGGACATCCTACGAGCAGTACTTC	CASRLQGTSYEQYF
TRBJ2-5	NA	TRBV14	NA	TGTGCCAGCAGATGGGGGGAAGAGACCCAGTACTTC	CASRWGEETQYF
TRBJ1-4	few	TRBV19	NA	TGTGCCAGCCGAAGGGGTTTCAATGAAAAACTGTTTTTT	CASRRGFNEKLFF
TRBJ2-2	once	TRBV9	TRBD2	TGTGCCAGCAGCCCCAGATTAGCGGGGGGAAGCGGTTGGACCGGGGAGCTGTTTTTT	CASSPRLAGGSGWTGELFF
TRBJ1-2	once	TRBV29-1	NA	TGCAGCGTTCCTTTCGACAGCTATGGCTACACCTTC	CSVPFDSYGYTF
TRBJ1-4	NA	TRBV5-8	NA	TGTGCCAGCAGCAGGGGATCTGCCCCTAATGAAAAACTGTTTTTT	CASSRGSAPNEKLFF
TRBJ2-7	NA	TRBV7-2	TRBD2	TGTGCCAGCAGCTTGTTGCTAGCGGGGGGGTACTACGAGCAGTACTTC	CASSLLLAGGYYEQYF
TRBJ2-7	NA	TRBV30	NA	TGTGCCTGGAGTCCCCAGGGGCTTTACGAGCAGTACTTC	CAWSPQGLYEQYF
TRBJ2-1	once	TRBV18	TRBD1	TGTGCCAGCTCACCAACAGAGAACAGGGGGACCGGGCAGTTCTTC	CASSPTENRGTGQFF
TRBJ2-1	NA	TRBV7-2	NA	TGTGCCAGCAGGGAGGTTTTGGCCTACAATGAGCAGTTCTTC	CASREVLAYNEQFF
TRBJ1-1	NA	TRBV2	NA	TGTGCCAGCAGTGTGCCGGGCACTGAAGCTTTCTTT	CASSVPGTEAFF
TRBJ2-7	NA	TRBV5-5	NA	TGTGCCAGCAGCTTGGAGTTTGCAGGGATTGAGCAGTACTTC	CASSLEFAGIEQYF
TRBJ1-2	NA	TRBV7-2	TRBD1	TGTGCCAGCAGCTTACAGGGGGCCCTTGACTATGGCTACACCTTC	CASSLQGALDYGYTF
TRBJ1-6	NA	TRBV2	NA	TGTGCCAGCATCGCCCTGGCCGGACAGTTTAATTCACCCCTCCACTTT	CASIALAGQFNSPLHF
TRBJ1-2	once	TRBV27	TRBD1	TGTGCCAGCAGTCCATCAGGACAGGGCTTAGGTGGCTACACCTTC	CASSPSGQGLGGYTF
TRBJ2-7	NA	TRBV6-2/TRBV6-3	NA	TGTGCCAGCAGTTACTCCCTCTTCGGAACAGACGAGCAGTACTTC	CASSYSLFGTDEQYF
TRBJ2-2	once	TRBV21-1	NA	TGTGCCAGCACCGCGGGGAGTGAGTCCGGGGAGCTGTTTTTT	CASTAGSESGELFF
TRBJ2-7	NA	TRBV27	TRBD1	TGTGCCAGCACCAACCCGGGACAGGGAACCTACGAGCAGTACTTC	CASTNPGQGTYEQYF
TRBJ1-4	few	TRBV2	NA	TGTGCCAGCAGTGACGTGTCTAATGAAAAACTGTTTTTT	CASSDVSNEKLFF
TRBJ2-7	NA	TRBV28	TRBD1	TGTGCCAGCAGGGGGACAGCCTACGAGCAGTACTTC	CASRGTAYEQYF
TRBJ1-2	once	TRBV2	NA	TGTGCCAGCAGTGGGGCTTCCTCTCACTATGGCTACACCTTC	CASSGASSHYGYTF
TRBJ1-2	once	TRBV19	NA	TGTGCCAGTAGTATAGGATCCAGGGCCAACTATGGCTACACCTTC	CASSIGSRANYGYTF
TRBJ2-5	NA	TRBV7-2	NA	TGTGCCAGCAGCTTAGTCCGGGGGGCGGCAGAGACCCAGTACTTC	CASSLVRGAAETQYF
TRBJ1-2	NA	TRBV5-6	NA	TGTGCCAGCAGCTCAATACAGCGGGGTCATTGGGGTACTAACTATGGCTACACCTTC	CASSSIQRGHWGTNYGYTF